A selection of T cell receptor beta chains follows, all from one sample in a study of T cells and Merkel cell carcinoma outcomes. The repertoire was sequenced with immunoSEQ multiplex PCR; TCRdb's copy has only in-frame clones and lacks some. The sample has about 5,000 clones; roughly 85% are singletons. Sequencing was carried out using tumor tissue from Merkel cell carcinoma. These receptors all stem from a human donor with Merkel cell carcinoma. Each CDR3 is given with its conserved first and last residue. The D gene is left open where the match is weak. The size entry is marked missing in some rows and otherwise reads once, few, many or a size class.

J	V	size	D	DNA	CDR3
TRBJ1-3	TRBV5-1	NA	NA	TGCGCCAGCAGCTTCTCGCAGCGTGGGTTATCTGGAAACACCATATATTTT	CASSFSQRGLSGNTIYF
TRBJ1-2	TRBV7-9	few	TRBD1	TGTGCCAGCAGCTCGGGACAGGGGGCAACTGGCTACACCTTC	CASSSGQGATGYTF
TRBJ2-3	TRBV10-3	NA	TRBD1	TGTGCCATCAGTGAGCCACTATCCTCAGCCGGGACAGGCCCCATCCGGCATAGCACAGATACGCAGTATTTT	CAISEPLSSAGTGPIRHSTDTQYF
TRBJ1-1	TRBV30	NA	TRBD1	TGTGCCTGGACTACAGGGGTTCAGAACACTGAAGCTTTCTTT	CAWTTGVQNTEAFF
TRBJ1-2	TRBV7-9	NA	TRBD1	TGTGCCAGCAGCCCAGGGGACAGGGGGCGTGATGGCTACACCTTC	CASSPGDRGRDGYTF
TRBJ2-7	TRBV28	NA	NA	TGTGCCAGCAAAGGGCCCCACACGTCCTACGAGCAGTACTTC	CASKGPHTSYEQYF
TRBJ2-1	TRBV28	NA	NA	TGTGCCAGCAGTGGGTCTAGCGCCAGCTCCTACAATGAGCAGTTCTTC	CASSGSSASSYNEQFF
TRBJ2-5	TRBV9	NA	NA	TGTGCCAGCAGCGTAGGCCCGATTCTCGGGACCCAGTACTTC	CASSVGPILGTQYF
TRBJ2-7	TRBV14	NA	NA	TGTGCCAGCACCCGACATGATTCCTACGAGCAGTACTTC	CASTRHDSYEQYF
TRBJ1-1	TRBV7-9	NA	TRBD1	TGTGCCAGCAGCCTGACAGGGTACATTGAAGCTTTCTTT	CASSLTGYIEAFF
TRBJ2-5	TRBV4-3	NA	NA	TGCGCCAGCAGCCAAGGTTTGTCGGAGACCCAGTACTTC	CASSQGLSETQYF
TRBJ1-1	TRBV7-2	NA	NA	TGTGCCAGCAGCTTAGCGCGGGGGTTTCCTGAAGCTTTCTTT	CASSLARGFPEAFF
TRBJ1-4	TRBV28	NA	NA	TGTGCCAGCAGTTTATGGGGCAGGGCGGAGGAAAAACTGTTTTTT	CASSLWGRAEEKLFF
TRBJ1-1	TRBV19	NA	NA	TGTGCCAGTAGTATAGGGGCGGCTAGCACTGAAGCTTTCTTT	CASSIGAASTEAFF
TRBJ1-2	TRBV23-1	NA	TRBD1	TGCGCCAGCAGTCATCCCTGGGCACAGGGGATCACTAACTATGGCTACACCTTC	CASSHPWAQGITNYGYTF
TRBJ2-5	TRBV5-1	NA	TRBD1	TGCGCCAGCAGCATGGGACAGGCTTTTCAAGAGACCCAGTACTTC	CASSMGQAFQETQYF
TRBJ2-3	TRBV10-3	once	NA	TGTGCCTCCGAGAAGGGCCGGACAGATACGCAGTATTTT	CASEKGRTDTQYF
TRBJ2-1	TRBV5-4	once	TRBD2	TGTGCCAGCAGCTTTAGCGGGAGTTACGATGAGCAGTTCTTC	CASSFSGSYDEQFF
TRBJ1-1	TRBV30	NA	NA	TGTGCCTGGAGTGTATTAACGTGGAACACTGAAGCTTTCTTT	CAWSVLTWNTEAFF
TRBJ2-2	TRBV7-9	NA	NA	TGTGCCAGCAGCTCGAGGACCTCGACGGAGCTGTTTTTT	CASSSRTSTELFF
TRBJ2-3	TRBV9	NA	TRBD2	TGTGCCAGCACGGAAAGTACTAGCGGGGGTTATAATACGCAGTATTTT	CASTESTSGGYNTQYF
TRBJ2-7	TRBV29-1	once	NA	TGCAGCGTACCAGCCGGCGTCATGGGCGAGCAGTACTTC	CSVPAGVMGEQYF
TRBJ1-4	TRBV30	once	NA	TGTGCCTGGAGTATCGCGGGGCCCGCTGGTGAAAAACTGTTTTTT	CAWSIAGPAGEKLFF
TRBJ2-2	TRBV28	NA	NA	TGTGCCAGCAGTCGAACAGGGTATCGCACCGGGGAGCTGTTTTTT	CASSRTGYRTGELFF
TRBJ1-2	TRBV9	NA	TRBD1	TGTGCCAGCAGCGTAGGGGCAGGGGGCATGGACTATGGCTACACCTTC	CASSVGAGGMDYGYTF